This T cell receptor beta chain was found in a study of blood T cell repertoires in COVID-19. Study at large: Sites in the United States, Italy and Spain provided acute and convalescent COVID-19 samples. In each case, the material was cDNA or gDNA derived from T cells, B-cell-depleted T cells, or PBMCs.

TCRdb's copy holds only in-frame clones and misses some; the assay was immunoSEQ multiplex PCR. The top ten hold about 10% of the sample, which has roughly 82,000 clones, more than 75% seen once. The CDR3 is made up of 13 amino acids. Trimming shortened V by 6 bases and J by 5 bases, and 13 bases separated the two germline ends. The chain recombines TRBV12-3 or TRBV12-4 with TRBJ2-5; possibly TRBD1 for D (6 bases). This TCR was recovered from a man between 60 and 75 years old with acute or convalescent COVID-19. The sample was peripheral blood. DNA of the CDR3: TGTGCCAGCAGCCGCGACCAGGGGGAGACCCAGTACTTC. It encodes CASSRDQGETQYF.